The rows below give T cell receptor beta chains drawn from one sample of a study of shared clonotypes between healthy human individuals. Sequencing was performed with immunoSEQ multiplex PCR; in TCRdb, only in-frame clones are kept and a portion is missing. The sample contains some 2,500,000 clones, approximately 94% of which appear only once. Sequencing was done on a sample of naive CD4+ T cells from PBMCs. These receptors all come from a young man in good health. Some clones in this sample may be carry-over from other donors' samples. Both conserved end residues are trimmed from each CDR3. The D gene is left open where the match is weak.

>.|TRBV6-5
ASSSYGRDGYT
>TRBD1|TRBV30
AWSRRQGVSYEQY
>.|TRBV20-1
SARYIYEQY
>TRBD1|TRBV6-5
ASRGDRGRWEQY
>.|TRBV7-9
ASSSGDQPQH
>TRBD2|TRBV7-8
ASSLRTSSDTQY
>.|TRBV6-1
ASSEAPGNSNQPQH
>TRBD1|TRBV28
ASSGPGQGEEQY
>.|TRBV28
ASSLSQSEQF
>.|TRBV29-1
SVLGVTSTDTQY
>.|TRBV30
AWSLVYGGRGNTIY
>TRBD1|TRBV7-9
ASRLAGTVNTEAF
>.|TRBV2
ASRPGTASQPQH
>TRBD2|TRBV4-1
ASSRSTSGGYEQY
>TRBD2|TRBV5-1
ASSFVIAGGNEQF
>.|TRBV5-1
ASTKAGELF
>.|TRBV11-2
ASSLSDRLLNLF
>.|TRBV5-1
ASSFGNTEAF
>.|TRBV7-9
ASSRGAPQPQH
>.|TRBV6-5
ASSYRSGLGANVLT
>TRBD1|TRBV4-2
ASSRQGVTDTQY
>.|TRBV4-1
ASSQVNRFNEKLF
>TRBD2|TRBV2
ASSEFGGREDTQY
>.|TRBV5-1
ASSTLPWSPGSETQY